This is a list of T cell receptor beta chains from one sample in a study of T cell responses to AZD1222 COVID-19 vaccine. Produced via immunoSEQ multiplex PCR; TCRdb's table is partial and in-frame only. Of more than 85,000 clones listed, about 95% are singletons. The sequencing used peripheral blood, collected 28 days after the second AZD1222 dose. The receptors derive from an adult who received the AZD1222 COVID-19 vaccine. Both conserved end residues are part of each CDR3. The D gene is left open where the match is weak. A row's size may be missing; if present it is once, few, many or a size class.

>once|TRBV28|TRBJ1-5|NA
TGTGCCAGCACTCTAGGCGTCTTGGAGGGCAATCAGCCCCAGCATTTT
CASTLGVLEGNQPQHF
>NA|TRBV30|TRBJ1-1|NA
TGTGCCTGGACAGCGGGGGTGAACACTGAAGCTTTCTTT
CAWTAGVNTEAFF
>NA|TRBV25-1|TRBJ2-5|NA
TGTGCCAGCAGTGAAGAAGGAGGTCTTGAGACCCAGTACTTC
CASSEEGGLETQYF
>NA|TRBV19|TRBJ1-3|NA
TGTGCCAGTAGTAGTCTGGCTTTGGGAAACACCATATATTTT
CASSSLALGNTIYF
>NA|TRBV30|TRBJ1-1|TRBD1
TGTGCCTGGAGTGCTTTTGGCAGGGGGCTCTACAGTAGCACTGAAGCTTTCTTT
CAWSAFGRGLYSSTEAFF
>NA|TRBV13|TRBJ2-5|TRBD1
TGTGCCAGCAGCTCCGACAGGGCAGGTTACTTC
CASSSDRAGYF
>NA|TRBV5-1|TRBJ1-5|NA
TGCGCCAGCAGCTTGGACGGAGACAATCAGCCCCAGCATTTT
CASSLDGDNQPQHF
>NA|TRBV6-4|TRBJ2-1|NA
TGTGCCAGCAGAAATGATTGGACTCCCAAAAGGTTTGGGGGTGAGCAGTTCTTC
CASRNDWTPKRFGGEQFF
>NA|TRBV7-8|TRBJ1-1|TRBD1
TGTGCCAGCAGCTTCGGACAGGGGAGGGGCACTGAAGCTTTCTTT
CASSFGQGRGTEAFF
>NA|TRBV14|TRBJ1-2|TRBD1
TGTGCCAGCAGCCACCAGGGACAGGGGTGGGAATATGGCTACACCTTC
CASSHQGQGWEYGYTF
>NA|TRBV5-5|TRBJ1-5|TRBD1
TGTGCCAGCAGATACCGGGACAGCAGCAATCAGCCCCAGCATTTT
CASRYRDSSNQPQHF
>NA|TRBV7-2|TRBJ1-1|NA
TGTGCCAGCAGCACCCGGATGAACACTGAAGCTTTCTTT
CASSTRMNTEAFF
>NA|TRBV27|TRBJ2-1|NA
TGTGCCAGCAGTCAGGAAGGGGGCAATGAGCAGTTCTTC
CASSQEGGNEQFF
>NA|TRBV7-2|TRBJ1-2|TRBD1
TGTGCCAGCAGCTCAGCCCGGGACAGCTATGGCTACACCTTC
CASSSARDSYGYTF
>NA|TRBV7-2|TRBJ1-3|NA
TGTGCCAGCAGCTTAAGTTGGGGGTCTGGAAACACCATATATTTT
CASSLSWGSGNTIYF
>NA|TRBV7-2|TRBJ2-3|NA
TGTGCCAGCAGCTTAGCCCGATGGGGTTTTTCAGATACGCAGTATTTT
CASSLARWGFSDTQYF
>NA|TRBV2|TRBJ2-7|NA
TGTGCCAGCAGGAAAAGGGGCTACGAGCAGTACTTC
CASRKRGYEQYF
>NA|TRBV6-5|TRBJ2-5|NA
TGTGCCAGCAGGAAGATGGGATTCGAGACCCAGTACTTC
CASRKMGFETQYF
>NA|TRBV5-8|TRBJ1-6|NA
TGTGCCAGCAGCTTGGGCAGGGGTTCACCCCTCCACTTT
CASSLGRGSPLHF
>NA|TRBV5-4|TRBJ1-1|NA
TGTGCCAGCAGCCCGGTGGGCACTGAAGCTTTCTTT
CASSPVGTEAFF
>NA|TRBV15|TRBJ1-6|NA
TGTGCCACCAGCTCCCAAACAGGGTATGGTTCACCCCTCCACTTT
CATSSQTGYGSPLHF
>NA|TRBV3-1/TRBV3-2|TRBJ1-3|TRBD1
TGTGCCAGCAGCCAGAGGACAGGGGCCTCCCCCCTGAGGAACACCATATATTTT
CASSQRTGASPLRNTIYF
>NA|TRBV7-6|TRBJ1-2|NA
TGTGCCAGCAGCTTAGGGCCTGGCTATGGCTACACCTTC
CASSLGPGYGYTF
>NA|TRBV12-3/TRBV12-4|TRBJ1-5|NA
TGTGCCAGCAGCAACCTCAATCAGCCCCAGCATTTT
CASSNLNQPQHF
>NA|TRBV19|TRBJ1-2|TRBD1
TGTGCCAGTTCCGGACAGGGGGCTCCCTATGGCTACACCTTC
CASSGQGAPYGYTF
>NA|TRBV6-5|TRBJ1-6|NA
TGTGCCAGCAGGGGTAGCTCCTATAATTCACCCCTCCACTTT
CASRGSSYNSPLHF
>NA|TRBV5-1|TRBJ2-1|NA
TGCGCCAGCCAAACCGTTCGGGACTCCTTATACAATGAGCAGTTCTTC
CASQTVRDSLYNEQFF
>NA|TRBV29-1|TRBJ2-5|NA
TGCAGCGTTGAGTTCGAGGTCGGGGAGACCCAGTACTTC
CSVEFEVGETQYF
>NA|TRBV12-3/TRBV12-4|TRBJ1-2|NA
TGTGCCAGCAGTTTACAGGGCTATGGCTACACCTTC
CASSLQGYGYTF